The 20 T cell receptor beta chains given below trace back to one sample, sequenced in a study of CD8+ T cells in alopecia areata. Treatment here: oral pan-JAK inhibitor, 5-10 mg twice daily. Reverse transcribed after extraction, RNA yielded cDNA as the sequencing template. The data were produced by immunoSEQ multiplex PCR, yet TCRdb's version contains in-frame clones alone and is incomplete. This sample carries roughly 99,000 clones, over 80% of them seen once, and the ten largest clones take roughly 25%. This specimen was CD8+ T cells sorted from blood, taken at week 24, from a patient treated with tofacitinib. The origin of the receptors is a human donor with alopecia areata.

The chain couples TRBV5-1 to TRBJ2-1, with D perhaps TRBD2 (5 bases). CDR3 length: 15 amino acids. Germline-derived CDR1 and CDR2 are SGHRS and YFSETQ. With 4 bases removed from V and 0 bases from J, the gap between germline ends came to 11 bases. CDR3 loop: CASSPDSSSYNEQFF. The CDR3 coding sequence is TGCGCCAGCAGCCCGGACTCAAGCTCCTACAATGAGCAGTTCTTC.

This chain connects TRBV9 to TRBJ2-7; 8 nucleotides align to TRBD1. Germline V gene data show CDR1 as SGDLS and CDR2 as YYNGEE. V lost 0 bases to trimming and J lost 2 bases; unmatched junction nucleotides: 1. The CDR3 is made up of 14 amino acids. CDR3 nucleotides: TGTGCCAGCAGCGTAGGGGACAGGACCTACGAGCAGTACTTC. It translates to CASSVGDRTYEQYF.

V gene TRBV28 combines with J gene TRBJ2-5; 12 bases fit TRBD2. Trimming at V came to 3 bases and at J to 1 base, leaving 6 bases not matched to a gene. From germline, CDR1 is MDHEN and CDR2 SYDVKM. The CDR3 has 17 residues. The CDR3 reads CASSFPGLAGIQETQYF. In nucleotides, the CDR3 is TGTGCCAGCAGTTTTCCCGGACTAGCGGGGATCCAAGAGACCCAGTACTTC.

The DNA of the CDR3 is TGTGCCACCAGCAGAGAAGAACAGGGAAGGGAGCAGTACTTC. Amino acid sequence: CATSREEQGREQYF. The chain has TRBV15 and TRBJ2-7; tentatively, D is TRBD1 (6 bases). Germline V gene data show CDR1 as LNHNV and CDR2 as YYDKDF (reference sequence). This CDR3 region has 14 residues. Trimming pared 0 bases from V and 7 bases from J, leaving 13 bases between.

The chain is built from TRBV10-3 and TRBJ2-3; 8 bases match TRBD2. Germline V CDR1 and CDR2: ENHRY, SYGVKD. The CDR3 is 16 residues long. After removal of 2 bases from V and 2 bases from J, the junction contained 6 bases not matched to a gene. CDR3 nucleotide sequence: TGTGCCATCAGTGAGCCGCTAGCGGGTGCCACAGATACGCAGTATTTT. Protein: CAISEPLAGATDTQYF.

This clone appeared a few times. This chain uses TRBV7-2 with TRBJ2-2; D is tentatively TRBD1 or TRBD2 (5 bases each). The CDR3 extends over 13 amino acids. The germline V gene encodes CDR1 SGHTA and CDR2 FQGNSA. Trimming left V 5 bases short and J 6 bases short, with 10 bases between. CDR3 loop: CASSPGPAGELFF. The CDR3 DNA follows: TGTGCCAGCAGCCCGGGACCGGCCGGGGAGCTGTTTTTT.

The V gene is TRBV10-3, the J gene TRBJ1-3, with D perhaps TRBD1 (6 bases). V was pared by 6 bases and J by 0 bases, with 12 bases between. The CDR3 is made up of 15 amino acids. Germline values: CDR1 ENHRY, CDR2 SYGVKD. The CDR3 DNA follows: TGTGCCATCAGGTCCAGGGGCTTCTCTGGAAACACCATATATTTT. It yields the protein CAIRSRGFSGNTIYF.

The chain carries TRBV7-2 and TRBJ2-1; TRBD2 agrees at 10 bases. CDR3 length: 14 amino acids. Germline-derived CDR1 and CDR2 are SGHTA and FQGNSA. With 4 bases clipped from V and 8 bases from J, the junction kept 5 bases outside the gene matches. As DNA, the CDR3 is TGTGCCAGCAGCTCCGCTAGCGGGGGCGATGAGCAGTTCTTC. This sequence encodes CASSSASGGDEQFF.

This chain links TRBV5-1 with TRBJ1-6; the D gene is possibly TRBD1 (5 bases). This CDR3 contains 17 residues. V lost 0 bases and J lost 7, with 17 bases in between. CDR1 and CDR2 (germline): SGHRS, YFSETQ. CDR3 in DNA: TGCGCCAGCAGCTTGGGGGGCCCCCCCATTGGGAATTCACCCCTCCACTTT. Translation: CASSLGGPPIGNSPLHF. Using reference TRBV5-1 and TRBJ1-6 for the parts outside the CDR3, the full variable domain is KAGVTQTPRYLIKTRGQQVTLSCSPISGHRSVSWYQQTPGQGLQFLFEYFSETQRNKGNFPGRFSGRQFSNSRSEMNVSTLELGDSALYLCASSLGGPPIGNSPLHFGNGTRLTVT.

The CDR3 region has the DNA TGTGCCAGCAGCTTTGGGGGAGGGCTGGGAGAGACCCAGTACTTC. Amino acid sequence: CASSFGGGLGETQYF. This chain connects TRBV11-2 to TRBJ2-5, with TRBD2 identical over 7 bases. The CDR3 contains 15 residues. Trimming removed 3 bases from V and 4 bases from J; junction bases left unmatched: 8. Germline CDR1 is SGHAT and CDR2 is FQNNGV.

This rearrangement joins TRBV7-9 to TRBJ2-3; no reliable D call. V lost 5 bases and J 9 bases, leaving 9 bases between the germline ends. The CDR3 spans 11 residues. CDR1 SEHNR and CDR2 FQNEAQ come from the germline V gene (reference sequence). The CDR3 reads CASSTSLTQYF. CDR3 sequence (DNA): TGTGCCAGCAGCACGAGCTTGACGCAGTATTTT.

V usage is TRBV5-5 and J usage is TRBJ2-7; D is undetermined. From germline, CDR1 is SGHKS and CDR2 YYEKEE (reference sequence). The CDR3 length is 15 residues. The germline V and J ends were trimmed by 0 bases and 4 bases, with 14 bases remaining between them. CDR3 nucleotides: TGTGCCAGCAGCTTGGCCCCTGGGCCGTTTTACGAGCAGTACTTC. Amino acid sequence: CASSLAPGPFYEQYF.

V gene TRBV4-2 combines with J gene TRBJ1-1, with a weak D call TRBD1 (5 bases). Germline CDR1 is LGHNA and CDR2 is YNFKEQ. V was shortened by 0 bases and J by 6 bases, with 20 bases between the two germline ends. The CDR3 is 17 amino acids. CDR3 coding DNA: TGTGCCAGCAGCCAAGATAGGACGGACTTTAAGGGACCTGAAGCTTTCTTT. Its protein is CASSQDRTDFKGPEAFF.

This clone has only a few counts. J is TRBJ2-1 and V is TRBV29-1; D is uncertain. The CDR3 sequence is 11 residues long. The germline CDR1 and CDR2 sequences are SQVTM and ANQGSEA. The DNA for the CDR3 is TGCAGTCAACAGACCTACAATGAGCAGTTCTTC. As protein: CSQQTYNEQFF.

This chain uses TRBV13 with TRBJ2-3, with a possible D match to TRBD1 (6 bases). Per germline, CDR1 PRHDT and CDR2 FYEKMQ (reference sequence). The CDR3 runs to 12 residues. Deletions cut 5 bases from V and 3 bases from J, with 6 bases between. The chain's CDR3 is CASSTGTDTQYF. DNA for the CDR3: TGTGCCAGCAGCACAGGGACAGATACGCAGTATTTT.

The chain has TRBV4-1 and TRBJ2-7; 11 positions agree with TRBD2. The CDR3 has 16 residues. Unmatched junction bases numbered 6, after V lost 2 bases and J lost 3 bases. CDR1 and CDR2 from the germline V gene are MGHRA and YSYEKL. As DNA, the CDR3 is TGCGCCAGCAGCCAATTCACTAGCGGGGGCTTCTACGAGCAGTACTTC. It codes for CASSQFTSGGFYEQYF.

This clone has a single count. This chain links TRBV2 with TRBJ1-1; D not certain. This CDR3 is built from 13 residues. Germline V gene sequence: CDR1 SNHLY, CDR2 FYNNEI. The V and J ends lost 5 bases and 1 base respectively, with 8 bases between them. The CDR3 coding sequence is TGTGCCAGCAGTCGATCCAAGAACACTGAAGCTTTCTTT. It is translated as CASSRSKNTEAFF.

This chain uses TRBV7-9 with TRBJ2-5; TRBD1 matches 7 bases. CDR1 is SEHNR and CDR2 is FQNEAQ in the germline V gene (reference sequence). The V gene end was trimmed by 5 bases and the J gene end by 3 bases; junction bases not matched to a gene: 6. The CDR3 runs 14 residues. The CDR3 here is CASSPGTDKETQYF. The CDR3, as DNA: TGTGCCAGCAGCCCCGGGACAGACAAAGAGACCCAGTACTTC. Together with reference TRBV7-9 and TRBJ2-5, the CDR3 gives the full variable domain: DTGVSQNPRHKITKRGQNVTFRCDPISEHNRLYWYRQTLGQGPEFLTYFQNEAQLEKSRLLSDRFSAERPKGSFSTLEIQRTEQGDSAMYLCASSPGTDKETQYFGPGTRLLVL.

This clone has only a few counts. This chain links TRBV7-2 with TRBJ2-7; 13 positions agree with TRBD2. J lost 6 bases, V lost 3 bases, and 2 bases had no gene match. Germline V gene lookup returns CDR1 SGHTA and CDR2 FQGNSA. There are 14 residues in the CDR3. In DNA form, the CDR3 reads TGTGCCAGCAGCTTCTGGACTAGCGGGGGCGAGCAGTACTTC. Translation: CASSFWTSGGEQYF.

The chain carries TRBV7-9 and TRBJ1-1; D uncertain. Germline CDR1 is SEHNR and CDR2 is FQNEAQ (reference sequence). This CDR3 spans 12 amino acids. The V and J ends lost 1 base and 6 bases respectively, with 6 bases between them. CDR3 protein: CASSLGSAEAFF. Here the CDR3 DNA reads TGTGCCAGCAGCTTAGGCTCCGCTGAAGCTTTCTTT. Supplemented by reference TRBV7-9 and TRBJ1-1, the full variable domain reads DTGVSQNPRHKITKRGQNVTFRCDPISEHNRLYWYRQTLGQGPEFLTYFQNEAQLEKSRLLSDRFSAERPKGSFSTLEIQRTEQGDSAMYLCASSLGSAEAFFGQGTRLTVV.